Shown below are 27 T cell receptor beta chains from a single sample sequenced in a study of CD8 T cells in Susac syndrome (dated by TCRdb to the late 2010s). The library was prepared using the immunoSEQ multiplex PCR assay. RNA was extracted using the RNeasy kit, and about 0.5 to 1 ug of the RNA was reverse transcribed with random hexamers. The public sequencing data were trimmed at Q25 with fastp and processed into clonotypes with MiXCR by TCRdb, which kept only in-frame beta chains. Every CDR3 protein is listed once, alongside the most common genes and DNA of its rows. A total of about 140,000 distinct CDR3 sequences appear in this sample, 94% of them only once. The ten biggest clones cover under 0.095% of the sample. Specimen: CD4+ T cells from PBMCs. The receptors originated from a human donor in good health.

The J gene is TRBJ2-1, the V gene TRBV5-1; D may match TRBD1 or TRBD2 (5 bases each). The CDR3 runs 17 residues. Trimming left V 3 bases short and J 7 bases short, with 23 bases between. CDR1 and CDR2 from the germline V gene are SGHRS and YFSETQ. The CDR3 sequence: CASSSTTGWDPGNEQFF. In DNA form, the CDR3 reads TGCGCCAGCAGCTCCACGACCGGGTGGGACCCGGGGAATGAGCAGTTCTTC.

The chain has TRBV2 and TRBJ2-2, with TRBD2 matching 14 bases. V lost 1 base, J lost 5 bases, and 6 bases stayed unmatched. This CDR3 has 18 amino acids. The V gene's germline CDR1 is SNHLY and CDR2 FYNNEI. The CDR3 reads CASSEVRLAGGVTGELFF. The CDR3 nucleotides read TGTGCCAGCAGTGAAGTTCGACTAGCGGGAGGGGTAACCGGGGAGCTGTTTTTT.

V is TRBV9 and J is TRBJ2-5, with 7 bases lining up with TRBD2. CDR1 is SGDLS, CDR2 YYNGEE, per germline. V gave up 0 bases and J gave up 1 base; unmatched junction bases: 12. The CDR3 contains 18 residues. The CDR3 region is CASSVADVVAGLQETQYF. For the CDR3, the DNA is TGTGCCAGCAGCGTAGCTGATGTGGTAGCGGGCCTCCAAGAGACCCAGTACTTC.

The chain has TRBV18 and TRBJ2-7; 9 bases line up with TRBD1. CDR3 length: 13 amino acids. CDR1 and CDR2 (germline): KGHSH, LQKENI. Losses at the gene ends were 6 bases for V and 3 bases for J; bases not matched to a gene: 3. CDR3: CASSQGQGYEQYF. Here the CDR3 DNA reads TGTGCCAGCTCCCAGGGACAGGGCTACGAGCAGTACTTC.

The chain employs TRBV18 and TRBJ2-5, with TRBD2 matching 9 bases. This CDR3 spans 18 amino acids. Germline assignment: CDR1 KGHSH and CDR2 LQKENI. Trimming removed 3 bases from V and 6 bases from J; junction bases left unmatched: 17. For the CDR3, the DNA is TGTGCCAGCTCACCCACACCAGGGCCTAGCGGGAAAAAGAAGACCCAGTACTTC. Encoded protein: CASSPTPGPSGKKKTQYF.

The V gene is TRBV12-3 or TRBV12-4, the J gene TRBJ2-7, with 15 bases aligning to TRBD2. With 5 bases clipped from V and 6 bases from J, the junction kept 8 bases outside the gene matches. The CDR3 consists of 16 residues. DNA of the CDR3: TGTGCCAGCAGTCAGGGGCCGGGACTAGCGGGAGGCGAGCAGTACTTC. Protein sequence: CASSQGPGLAGGEQYF.

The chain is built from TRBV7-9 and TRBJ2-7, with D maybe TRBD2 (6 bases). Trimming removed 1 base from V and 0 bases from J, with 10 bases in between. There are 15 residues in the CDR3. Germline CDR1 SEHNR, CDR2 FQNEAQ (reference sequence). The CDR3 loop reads CASSLDGTLSYEQYF. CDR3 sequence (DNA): TGTGCCAGCAGCTTAGATGGGACTCTCTCCTACGAGCAGTACTTC. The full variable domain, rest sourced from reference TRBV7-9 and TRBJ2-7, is DTGVSQNPRHKITKRGQNVTFRCDPISEHNRLYWYRQTLGQGPEFLTYFQNEAQLEKSRLLSDRFSAERPKGSFSTLEIQRTEQGDSAMYLCASSLDGTLSYEQYFGPGTRLTVT.

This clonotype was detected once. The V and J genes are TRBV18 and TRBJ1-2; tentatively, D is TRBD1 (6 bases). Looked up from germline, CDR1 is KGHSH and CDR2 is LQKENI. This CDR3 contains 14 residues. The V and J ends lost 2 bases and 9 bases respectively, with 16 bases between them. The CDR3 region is CASSPGQPGSSYTF. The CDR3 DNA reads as TGTGCCAGCTCACCAGGACAGCCCGGCAGCAGCTACACCTTC.

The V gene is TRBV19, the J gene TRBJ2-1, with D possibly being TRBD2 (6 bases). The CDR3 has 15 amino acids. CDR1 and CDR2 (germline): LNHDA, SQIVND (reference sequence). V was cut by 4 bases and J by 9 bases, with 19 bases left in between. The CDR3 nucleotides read TGTGCCAGTAGTACCCAAGCGGGTTTGGTTAGTGAGCAGTTCTTC. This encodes CASSTQAGLVSEQFF.

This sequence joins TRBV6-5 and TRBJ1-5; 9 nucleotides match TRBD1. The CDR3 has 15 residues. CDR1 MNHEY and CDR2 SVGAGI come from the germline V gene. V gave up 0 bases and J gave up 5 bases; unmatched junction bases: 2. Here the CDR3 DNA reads TGTGCCAGCAGTTACTCGTGGACAGGGGATCAGCCCCAGCATTTT. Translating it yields CASSYSWTGDQPQHF.

CDR3 nucleotides: TGTGCCAGCAGCCTCGGGACGGTCCTCTATGGCTACACCTTC. It specifies CASSLGTVLYGYTF. V gene TRBV5-6 combines with J gene TRBJ1-2, with TRBD1 as a possible D gene (5 bases). V dropped 4 bases and J dropped 4 bases, with 14 bases sitting between them. Germline CDR1 SGHDT, CDR2 YYEEEE. The CDR3 is made up of 14 amino acids.

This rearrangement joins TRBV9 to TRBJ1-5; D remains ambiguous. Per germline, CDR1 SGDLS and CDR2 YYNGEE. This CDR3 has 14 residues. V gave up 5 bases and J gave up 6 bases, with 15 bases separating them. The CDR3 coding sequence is TGTGCCAGCAGTCCCTACGCCCGGGCTCAGCCCCAGCATTTT. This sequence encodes CASSPYARAQPQHF.

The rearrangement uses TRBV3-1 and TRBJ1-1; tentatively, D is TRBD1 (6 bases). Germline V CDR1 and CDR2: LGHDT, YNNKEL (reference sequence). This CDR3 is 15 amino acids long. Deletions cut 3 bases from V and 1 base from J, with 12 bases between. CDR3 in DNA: TGTGCCAGCAGCCACCTAGACAGGCCGAACACTGAAGCTTTCTTT. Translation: CASSHLDRPNTEAFF.

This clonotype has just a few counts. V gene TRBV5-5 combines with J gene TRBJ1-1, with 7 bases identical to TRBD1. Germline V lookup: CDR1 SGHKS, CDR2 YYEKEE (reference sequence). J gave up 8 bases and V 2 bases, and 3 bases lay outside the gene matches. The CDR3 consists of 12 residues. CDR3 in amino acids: CASSFRDSEAFF. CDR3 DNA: TGTGCCAGCAGCTTCCGGGACAGCGAAGCTTTCTTT.

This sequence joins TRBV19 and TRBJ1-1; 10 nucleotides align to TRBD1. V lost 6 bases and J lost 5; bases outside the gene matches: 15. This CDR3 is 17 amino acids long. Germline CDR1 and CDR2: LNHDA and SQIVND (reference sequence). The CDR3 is CASSNPRDRGRGTEAFF. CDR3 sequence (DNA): TGTGCCAGTAGCAACCCCCGAGACAGGGGGCGCGGTACTGAAGCTTTCTTT.

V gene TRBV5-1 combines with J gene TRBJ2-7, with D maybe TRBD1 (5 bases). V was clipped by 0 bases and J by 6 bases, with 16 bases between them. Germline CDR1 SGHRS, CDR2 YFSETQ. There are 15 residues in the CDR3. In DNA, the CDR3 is TGCGCCAGCAGCTTGGCAGGGAACCAGGGCGCCGAGCAGTACTTC. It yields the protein CASSLAGNQGAEQYF.

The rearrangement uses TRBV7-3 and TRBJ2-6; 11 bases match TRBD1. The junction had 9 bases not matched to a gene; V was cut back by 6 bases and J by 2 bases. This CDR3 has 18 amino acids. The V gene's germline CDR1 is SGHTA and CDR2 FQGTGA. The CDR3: CASRKGGQGATGANVLTF. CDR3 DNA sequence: TGTGCCAGCAGGAAAGGCGGACAGGGGGCGACTGGGGCCAACGTCCTGACTTTC.

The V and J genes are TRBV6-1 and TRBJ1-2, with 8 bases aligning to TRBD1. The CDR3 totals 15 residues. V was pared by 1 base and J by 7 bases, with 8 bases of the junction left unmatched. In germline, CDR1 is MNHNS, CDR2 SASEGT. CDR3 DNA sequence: TGTGCCAGCAGTGAAGTGTTGAGGACAGGGTTTGGCTACACCTTC. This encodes CASSEVLRTGFGYTF.

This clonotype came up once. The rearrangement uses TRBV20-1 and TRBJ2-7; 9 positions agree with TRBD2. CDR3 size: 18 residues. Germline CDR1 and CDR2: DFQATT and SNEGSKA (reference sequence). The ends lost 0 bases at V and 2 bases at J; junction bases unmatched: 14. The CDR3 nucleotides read TGCAGTGCTAGAGATAAAGGGCCGGGACTAGCATTTACCTACGAGCAGTACTTC. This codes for CSARDKGPGLAFTYEQYF.

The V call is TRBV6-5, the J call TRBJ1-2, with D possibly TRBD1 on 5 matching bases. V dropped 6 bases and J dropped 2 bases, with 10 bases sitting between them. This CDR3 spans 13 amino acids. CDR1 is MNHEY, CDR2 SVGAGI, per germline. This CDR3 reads CASSEDTNYGYTF. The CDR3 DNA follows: TGTGCCAGCAGCGAGGACACCAACTATGGCTACACCTTC.

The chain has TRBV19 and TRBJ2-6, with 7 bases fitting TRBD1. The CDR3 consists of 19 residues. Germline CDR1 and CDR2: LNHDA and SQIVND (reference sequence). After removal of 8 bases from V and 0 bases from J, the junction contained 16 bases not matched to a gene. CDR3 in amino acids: CASGRDSFFPSSGANVLTF. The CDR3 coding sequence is TGTGCCAGTGGCCGGGACAGCTTTTTTCCAAGCTCTGGGGCCAACGTCCTGACTTTC.

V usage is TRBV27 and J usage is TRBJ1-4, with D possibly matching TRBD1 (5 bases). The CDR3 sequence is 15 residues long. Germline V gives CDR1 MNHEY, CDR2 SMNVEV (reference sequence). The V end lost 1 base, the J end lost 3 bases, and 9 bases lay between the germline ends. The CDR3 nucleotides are TGTGCCAGCAGTTTATTGAGGGACCCTAATGAAAAACTGTTTTTT. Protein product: CASSLLRDPNEKLFF. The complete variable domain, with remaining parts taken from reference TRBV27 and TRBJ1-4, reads EAQVTQNPRYLITVTGKKLTVTCSQNMNHEYMSWYRQDPGLGLRQIYYSMNVEVTDKGDVPEGYKVSRKEKRNFPLILESPSPNQTSLYFCASSLLRDPNEKLFFGSGTQLSVL.

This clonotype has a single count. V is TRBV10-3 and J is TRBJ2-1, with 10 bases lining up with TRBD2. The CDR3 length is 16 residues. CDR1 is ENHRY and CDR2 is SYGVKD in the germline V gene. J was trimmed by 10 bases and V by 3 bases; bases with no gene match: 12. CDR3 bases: TGTGCCATCAGTGATTCCCCTAGCGGGAGTTCAGGGGAGCAGTTCTTC. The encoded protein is CAISDSPSGSSGEQFF.

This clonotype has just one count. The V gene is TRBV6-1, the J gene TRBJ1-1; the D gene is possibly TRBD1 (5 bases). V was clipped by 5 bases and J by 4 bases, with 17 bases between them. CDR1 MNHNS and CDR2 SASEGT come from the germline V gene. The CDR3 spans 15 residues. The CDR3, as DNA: TGTGCCAGCAGTCAAAGGGCGGGGGGAGGCACTGAAGCTTTCTTT. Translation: CASSQRAGGGTEAFF.

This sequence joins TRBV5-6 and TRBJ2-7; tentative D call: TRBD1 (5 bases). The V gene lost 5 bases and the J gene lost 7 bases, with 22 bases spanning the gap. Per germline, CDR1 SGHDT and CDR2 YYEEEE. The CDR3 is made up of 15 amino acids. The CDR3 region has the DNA TGTGCCAGCAGTAGTAGACAGATTATACTCCGTGAGCAGTACTTC. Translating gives CASSSRQIILREQYF.

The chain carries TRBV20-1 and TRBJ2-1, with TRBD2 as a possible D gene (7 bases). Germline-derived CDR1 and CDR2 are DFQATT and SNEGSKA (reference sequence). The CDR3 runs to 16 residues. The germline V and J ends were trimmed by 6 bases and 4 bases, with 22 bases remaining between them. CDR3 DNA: TGCAGTGCCCCCCAAGTGGGAGGGGGTAGATACAATGAGCAGTTCTTC. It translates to CSAPQVGGGRYNEQFF.

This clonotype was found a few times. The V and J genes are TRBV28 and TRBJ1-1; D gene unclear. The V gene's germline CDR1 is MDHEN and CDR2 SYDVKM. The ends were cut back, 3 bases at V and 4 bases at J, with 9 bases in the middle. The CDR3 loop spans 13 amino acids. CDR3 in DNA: TGTGCCAGCAGTTTGGTCGGTGGCACTGAAGCTTTCTTT. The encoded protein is CASSLVGGTEAFF.